Listed below are T cell receptor beta chains from one sample, sequenced in a study of Graves' ophthalmopathy and Graves' hyperthyroidism. TCRdb processed the multiplex PCR reads anew with MiXCR; each CDR3 protein has one entry. The sample has approximately 1.2 million distinct CDR3 sequences; about two fifths are singletons. Sample: peripheral blood or thyroid tissue (not recorded which). These TCRs come from an adult man with Graves' hyperthyroidism. Each CDR3 is given with its conserved first and last residue. A D gene is named only where the DNA matches it firmly. Clone sizes are given selectively: once, few, many, or a class where the clone is expanded.

>-|TRBJ1-4|TRBV29-1|many|15
CSVEVGTTRGEKLFF
TGCAGCGTTGAAGTGGGGACCACCAGAGGGGAAAAACTGTTTTTT
>-|TRBJ1-3|TRBV29-1|-|16
CSVDASGTAYGYTIYF
TGCAGCGTTGACGCCTCCGGGACGGCCTATGGCTACACCATATATTTT
>-|TRBJ1-3|TRBV11-2|-|18
CASSLDPAASSSGNTIYF
TGTGCCAGCAGCTTAGATCCCGCAGCCTCAAGCTCTGGAAACACCATATATTTT
>-|TRBJ1-2|TRBV29-1|-|12
CSVEQGLGGYTF
TGCAGCGTTGAACAAGGGTTGGGAGGCTACACCTTC
>-|TRBJ1-6|TRBV20-1|many|15
CSAPETVFSDSPLHF
TGCAGTGCTCCAGAGACAGTTTTTAGCGATTCACCCCTCCACTTT
>-|TRBJ1-6|TRBV10-3|-|13
CAISESKAGNIHF
TGTGCCATCAGTGAGTCGAAGGCGGGGAATATCCACTTT
>-|TRBJ2-5|TRBV19|many|12
CASQGHQETQYF
TGTGCCTCTCAGGGGCACCAAGAGACCCAGTACTTC
>-|TRBJ2-3|TRBV12-3/TRBV12-4|-|14
CASGPREHTDTQYF
TGTGCCAGCGGACCCCGGGAACACACAGATACGCAGTATTTT
>-|TRBJ1-2|TRBV3-1|-|15
CASSQDWGAGYGYTF
TGTGCCAGCAGCCAAGATTGGGGGGCTGGGTATGGCTACACCTTC
>TRBD1|TRBJ2-7|TRBV4-3|few|18
CASSQWVATGGEGYEQYF
TGCGCCAGCAGCCAATGGGTTGCAACAGGGGGCGAGGGGTACGAGCAGTACTTC
>TRBD2|TRBJ2-3|TRBV25-1|few|15
CASSETSGSTDTQYF
TGTGCCAGCAGTGAGACTAGCGGGAGCACAGATACGCAGTATTTT
>-|TRBJ1-5|TRBV13|-|14
CASSLGSMNQPQHF
TGTGCCAGCAGCTTAGGCAGTATGAATCAGCCCCAGCATTTT
>TRBD1|TRBJ1-1|TRBV7-9|-|14
CASSLYGTGTEAFF
TGTGCCAGCAGCTTATACGGGACAGGGACTGAAGCTTTCTTT
>-|TRBJ1-5|TRBV10-3|-|11
CATSVGQIQHF
TGTGCCACCAGTGTCGGGCAGATCCAGCATTTT
>TRBD1|TRBJ1-5|TRBV29-1|-|18
CSVEDRGEGGEGNQPQHF
TGCAGCGTTGAAGATCGGGGCGAAGGGGGCGAGGGCAATCAGCCCCAGCATTTT
>-|TRBJ2-7|TRBV11-1|-|19
CASSTQGGLGPGGTVEQYF
TGTGCCAGCAGCACCCAGGGTGGTCTCGGGCCAGGGGGGACCGTCGAGCAGTACTTC
>TRBD1|TRBJ1-5|TRBV4-3|few|16
CASSQDTGQGSQPQHF
TGCGCCAGCAGCCAAGATACGGGACAGGGGAGTCAGCCCCAGCATTTT
>-|TRBJ2-7|TRBV29-1|-|12
CSVLGQGSEQYF
TGCAGCGTTTTAGGGCAGGGCTCTGAGCAGTACTTC
>-|TRBJ1-4|TRBV7-9|-|14
CASSLETSGEKLFF
TGTGCCAGCAGCTTAGAGACCAGTGGGGAAAAACTGTTTTTT
>TRBD1|TRBJ1-2|TRBV5-8|many|16
CASSRYSDRVAWGYTF
TGTGCCAGCAGCCGATACAGCGACAGGGTTGCATGGGGCTACACCTTC
>-|TRBJ2-7|TRBV10-3|-|14
CAISEGGGRSEQYF
TGTGCCATCAGCGAGGGGGGAGGGCGTAGCGAGCAGTACTTC
>-|TRBJ2-5|TRBV5-1|many|14
CASSFLSTRETQYF
TGCGCCAGCAGCTTCCTCTCGACCAGGGAGACCCAGTACTTC
>TRBD1|TRBJ1-1|TRBV25-1|few|19
CASSQDFRRTGATNTEAFF
TGTGCCAGCAGCCAAGATTTCAGGAGGACAGGGGCGACGAACACTGAAGCTTTCTTT
>TRBD1|TRBJ2-7|TRBV5-1|many|14
CASSLGQGVYEQYF
TGCGCCAGCAGCCTGGGACAGGGGGTCTACGAGCAGTACTTC
>TRBD1|TRBJ2-2|TRBV10-3|many|15
CAISSRQGVTGELFF
TGTGCCATCAGTAGTAGACAGGGCGTTACCGGGGAGCTGTTTTTT
>-|TRBJ2-5|TRBV20-1|few|12
CSALAYQETQYF
TGCAGTGCCCTAGCGTACCAAGAGACCCAGTACTTC
>-|TRBJ2-7|TRBV10-2|-|14
CASSESSSSYEQYF
TGCGCCAGCAGTGAGTCTAGCAGCTCCTACGAGCAGTACTTC
>TRBD1|TRBJ1-2|TRBV20-1|many|15
CSARGGQAFNYGYTF
TGCAGTGCTAGAGGGGGACAGGCATTTAACTATGGCTACACCTTC
>-|TRBJ1-4|TRBV19|many|15
CASSIAGTTSGKLFF
TGTGCCAGTAGTATCGCCGGGACGACCTCGGGGAAACTGTTTTTT
>TRBD1|TRBJ1-1|TRBV19|few|14
CASSKAGGWTEAFF
TGTGCCAGTAGTAAGGCAGGGGGCTGGACTGAAGCTTTCTTT
>-|TRBJ2-2|TRBV5-1|few|14
CASSFLSPTGELFF
TGTGCCAGCAGCTTTCTCTCTCCCACCGGGGAGCTGTTTTTT
>TRBD1|TRBJ2-7|TRBV20-1|few|15
CSARRGQGAPYEQYF
TGCAGTGCTAGACGAGGACAGGGAGCCCCCTACGAGCAGTACTTC
>-|TRBJ2-7|TRBV19|-|13
CASSTMDSVEQYF
TGTGCCAGTAGTACTATGGATTCGGTCGAGCAGTACTTC
>-|TRBJ1-3|TRBV15|many|18
CATSRGGGTQTSGNTIYF
TGTGCCACCAGCAGAGGGGGGGGAACCCAGACCTCTGGAAACACCATATATTTT
>-|TRBJ1-1|TRBV12-3/TRBV12-4|-|15
CASSLPQQGHAEAFF
TGTGCCAGCAGTTTACCCCAGCAGGGACACGCTGAAGCTTTCTTT
>-|TRBJ1-5|TRBV6-5|few|15
CASSRRGIGNQPQHF
TGTGCCAGCAGTAGAAGGGGTATTGGCAATCAGCCCCAGCATTTT
>TRBD1|TRBJ2-7|TRBV7-9|many|14
CASSPRDREGEQYF
TGTGCCAGCAGCCCTCGGGACAGGGAAGGCGAGCAGTACTTC
>-|TRBJ2-7|TRBV29-1|-|16
CSVEDRQEWGSYEQYF
TGCAGCGTTGAAGATCGACAGGAGTGGGGCTCCTACGAGCAGTACTTC
>-|TRBJ2-5|TRBV29-1|-|11
CSVKGAGAHYF
TGCAGCGTCAAGGGTGCAGGGGCCCACTACTTC
>TRBD1|TRBJ1-5|TRBV19|few|18
CASRRTGTGVFGNQPQHF
TGTGCCAGTAGGCGGACAGGGACAGGGGTTTTTGGCAATCAGCCCCAGCATTTT
>-|TRBJ2-7|TRBV7-8|-|12
CASSLAPDEQYF
TGTGCCAGCAGCTTAGCGCCCGACGAGCAGTACTTC
>-|TRBJ1-2|TRBV5-1|-|13
CTSITGLNYGYTF
TGCACCAGCATCACCGGGCTAAACTATGGCTACACCTTC
>TRBD2|TRBJ2-7|TRBV12-3/TRBV12-4|-|17
CASSFRQLAGGPREQYF
TGTGCCAGCAGTTTCCGTCAACTAGCGGGAGGGCCACGCGAGCAGTACTTC
>TRBD1|TRBJ2-7|TRBV12-3/TRBV12-4|many|16
CASTPGPGQATYEQYF
TGTGCCAGCACCCCCGGACCGGGACAGGCTACCTACGAGCAGTACTTC
>-|TRBJ2-7|TRBV28|few|15
CASSLPGTSSYEQYF
TGTGCCAGCAGTTTGCCGGGAACCAGCTCCTACGAGCAGTACTTC